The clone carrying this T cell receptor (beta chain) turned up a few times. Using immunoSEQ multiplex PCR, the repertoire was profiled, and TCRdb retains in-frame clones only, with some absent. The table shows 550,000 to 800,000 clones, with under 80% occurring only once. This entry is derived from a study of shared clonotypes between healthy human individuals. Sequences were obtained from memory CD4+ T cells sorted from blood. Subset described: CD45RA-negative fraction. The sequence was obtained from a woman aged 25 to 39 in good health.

The DNA of the CDR3 is TGCACCAGCAGCCAAGATGAGACGGGAGGGCCTCCCTACGAGCAGTACTTC. Its translation: CTSSQDETGGPPYEQYF. The gene calls are TRBV1 and TRBJ2-5; the table gives TRBD2 as D, unverified against the DNA. The last part of the DNA fits TRBJ2-7 better; the J call may be wrong. TRBV1 is designated a pseudogene. CDR3 length: 17 residues.